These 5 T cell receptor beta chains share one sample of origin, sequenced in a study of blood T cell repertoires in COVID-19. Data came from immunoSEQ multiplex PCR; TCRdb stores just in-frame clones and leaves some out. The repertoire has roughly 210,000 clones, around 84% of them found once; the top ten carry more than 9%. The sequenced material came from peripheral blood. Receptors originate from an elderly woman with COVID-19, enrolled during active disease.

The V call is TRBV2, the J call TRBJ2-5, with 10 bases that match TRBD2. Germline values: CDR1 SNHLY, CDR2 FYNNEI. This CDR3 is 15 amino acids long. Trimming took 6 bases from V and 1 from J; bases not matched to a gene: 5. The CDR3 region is CASRGRLAGQETQYF. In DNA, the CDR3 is TGTGCCAGCAGGGGTCGACTAGCGGGCCAAGAGACCCAGTACTTC.

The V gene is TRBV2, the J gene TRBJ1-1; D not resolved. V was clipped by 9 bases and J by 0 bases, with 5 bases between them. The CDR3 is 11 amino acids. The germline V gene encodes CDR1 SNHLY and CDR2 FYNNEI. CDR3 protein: CASALNTEAFF. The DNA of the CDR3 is TGTGCCAGTGCGTTGAACACTGAAGCTTTCTTT.

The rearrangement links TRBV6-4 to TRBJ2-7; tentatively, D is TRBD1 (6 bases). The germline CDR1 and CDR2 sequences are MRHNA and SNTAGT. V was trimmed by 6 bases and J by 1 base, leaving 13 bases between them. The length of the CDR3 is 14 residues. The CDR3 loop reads CASRRTDHSYEQYV. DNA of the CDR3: TGTGCCAGCAGGAGGACAGACCATTCCTACGAGCAGTACGTC.

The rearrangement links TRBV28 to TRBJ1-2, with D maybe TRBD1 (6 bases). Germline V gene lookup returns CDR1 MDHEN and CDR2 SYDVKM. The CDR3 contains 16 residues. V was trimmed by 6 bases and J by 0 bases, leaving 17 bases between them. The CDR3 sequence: CASSAGGTPTNYGYTF. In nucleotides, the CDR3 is TGTGCCAGCAGCGCGGGAGGGACACCTACTAACTATGGCTACACCTTC.

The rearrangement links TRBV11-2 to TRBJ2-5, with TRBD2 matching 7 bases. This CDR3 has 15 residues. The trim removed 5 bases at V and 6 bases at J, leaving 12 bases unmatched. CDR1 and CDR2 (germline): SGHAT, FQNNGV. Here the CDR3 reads CASSPSWGGEQTQYF. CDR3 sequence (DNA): TGTGCCAGCAGCCCATCCTGGGGAGGGGAACAGACCCAGTACTTC.